This TCR beta chain derives from a study of T cell responses to AZD1222 COVID-19 vaccine. This clone was counted a few times. Its target is unknown. Findings and caveats of the study: AZD1222 recipients seropositive at baseline numbered only 6 or 7. Donors, mostly white British, included more females; clonal diversity was possibly underestimated.

Using immunoSEQ multiplex PCR, the repertoire was profiled, and TCRdb retains in-frame clones only, with some absent. The sample yields about 150,000 clones, about nine tenths seen once. The V and J ends lost 3 bases and 6 bases respectively, with 8 bases between them. The CDR3 contains 12 residues. Germline loops: CDR1 GTSNPN, CDR2 SVGIG (reference sequence). The J gene is TRBJ2-2, the V gene TRBV30, with D perhaps TRBD1 or TRBD2 (6 bases each). The clonotype originates from an adult in good health. The input for sequencing was peripheral blood, taken on day 0 of AZD1222 vaccination. CDR3 amino acids: CAWRRGAGELFF. Here the CDR3 DNA reads TGTGCCTGGAGGAGGGGGGCCGGGGAGCTGTTTTTT.